The 27 T cell receptor beta chains listed next were all sequenced from one sample in a study of T cell repertoires in cytomegalovirus infection. Which antigens these TCRs recognize remains unknown. A single record per CDR3 protein comes from TCRdb applying MiXCR to the reads. Of about 770,000 distinct CDR3 sequences detected, almost 30% appear once; the ten largest clones hold roughly 13%. The material was cultured CD8+ T cells from PBMCs, obtained from culture after CMV antigen stimulation. These receptors came from a human donor in good health (CMV status not recorded). Some clones in this sample may be carry-over from other donors' samples.

The chain is built from TRBV28 and TRBJ1-2, with 7 positions matching TRBD1. The junction had 15 bases not matched to a gene; V was cut back by 5 bases and J by 6 bases. Germline V gene lookup returns CDR1 MDHEN and CDR2 SYDVKM. The CDR3 consists of 16 residues. This CDR3 is CASSPNGQVIFNGYTF. In nucleotides, the CDR3 is TGTGCCAGCAGTCCGAACGGACAGGTTATATTCAATGGCTACACCTTC.

The sample holds a few counts of this clonotype. The chain couples TRBV6-1 to TRBJ2-1, with D tentatively TRBD2 (7 bases). This CDR3 contains 17 residues. Trimming pared 1 base from V and 5 bases from J, leaving 18 bases between. Germline assignment: CDR1 MNHNS and CDR2 SASEGT. CDR3 in amino acids: CASSEVGGGAGDNEQFF. CDR3 nucleotides: TGTGCCAGCAGTGAAGTAGGGGGGGGTGCGGGTGACAATGAGCAGTTCTTC.

This clonotype was counted between two and nine times. The genes are TRBV4-1 and TRBJ2-1; tentatively, D is TRBD2 (6 bases). V was cut by 4 bases and J by 5 bases, with 18 bases left in between. The length of the CDR3 is 16 residues. Per the germline V gene, CDR1 is MGHRA and CDR2 is YSYEKL. The CDR3, as DNA: TGCGCCAGCAGCCGAGTGGGAGTAGCGGAAAACAATGAGCAGTTCTTC. Its translation is CASSRVGVAENNEQFF.

This clonotype was seen a handful of times. The chain couples TRBV20-1 to TRBJ2-1, with D uncertain. In germline, CDR1 is DFQATT, CDR2 SNEGSKA (reference sequence). The ends were cut back, 5 bases at V and 0 bases at J, with 11 bases in the middle. The CDR3 runs 14 residues. The CDR3 loop reads CSAGTYSSYNEQFF. CDR3 coding DNA: TGCAGTGCTGGTACTTATAGCTCCTACAATGAGCAGTTCTTC.

Only one count was recorded for this clonotype. The chain combines TRBV2 with TRBJ1-2; D gene unclear. The CDR3 runs to 12 residues. Between the trimmed V and J ends, which lost 4 bases and 8 bases, there was a span of 11 bases. Germline assignment: CDR1 SNHLY and CDR2 FYNNEI. As DNA, the CDR3 is TGTGCCAGCAGTGGGGGTAATGACGGCTACACCTTC. It encodes CASSGGNDGYTF.

This clonotype appeared a few times. J is TRBJ2-3 and V is TRBV2; TRBD1 agrees at 8 bases. Germline values: CDR1 SNHLY, CDR2 FYNNEI. This CDR3 is 15 amino acids long. The junction had 20 bases not matched to a gene; V was cut back by 10 bases and J by 11 bases. The CDR3 is CATLWLDRAEQKQYF. The CDR3 nucleotides read TGTGCCACCCTCTGGTTGGACAGGGCCGAGCAAAAGCAGTATTTT.

The chain uses TRBV6-1 and TRBJ1-2; tentative D call: TRBD1 (5 bases). From germline, CDR1 is MNHNS and CDR2 SASEGT. The CDR3 consists of 14 residues. The V end lost 5 bases, the J end lost 0 bases, and 10 bases lay between the germline ends. Here the CDR3 reads CASSPLGANYGYTF. CDR3 bases: TGTGCCAGCAGTCCCTTGGGGGCTAACTATGGCTACACCTTC.

J is TRBJ2-3 and V is TRBV11-2; 9 bases are a match to TRBD2. The CDR3 is made up of 14 amino acids. V lost 0 bases to trimming and J lost 5 bases; unmatched junction nucleotides: 0. Germline CDR1 reads SGHAT; CDR2 reads FQNNGV. The CDR3 DNA sequence: TGTGCCAGCAGCTTAGAAGCGGGGGGAGATACGCAGTATTTT. This gives the protein CASSLEAGGDTQYF.

This clonotype was counted between two and nine times. The chain joins TRBV7-4 to TRBJ1-2; D might be TRBD1 (5 bases). In germline, CDR1 is SGHVT, CDR2 SQSDAQ. The CDR3 length is 16 residues. Trimming left V 5 bases short and J 0 bases short, with 16 bases between. CDR3 DNA: TGTGCCAGCAGCCAAGATGACAGTGCTCCTAACTATGGCTACACCTTC. It is translated as CASSQDDSAPNYGYTF.

To note about this clonotype: A much larger clone differs from this one at a single base, so this may be a read error. The chain combines TRBV4-3 with TRBJ1-2; D not resolved. V lost 1 base to trimming and J lost 4 bases, with 13 bases between them. In germline, CDR1 is LGHNA, CDR2 YSLEER. The CDR3 has 15 amino acids. The CDR3 here is CASSQVRRAVYGYTF. CDR3 sequence (DNA): TGCGCCAGCAGCCAAGTTCGCCGGGCGGTCTATGGCTACACCTTC.

The rearrangement links TRBV6-2 or TRBV6-3 to TRBJ2-1; 9 positions match TRBD1. The CDR3 has 14 amino acids. The V and J ends lost 0 bases and 6 bases, in that order; junction bases with no gene match: 0. Germline V gene lookup returns CDR1 MNHEY and CDR2 SVGEGT. DNA for the CDR3: TGTGCCAGCAGTTACTCGGGACAGGGCAATGAGCAGTTCTTC. Its translation is CASSYSGQGNEQFF.

The chain uses TRBV5-6 and TRBJ2-2; 8 nucleotides agree with TRBD2. CDR1 and CDR2 from the germline V gene are SGHDT and YYEEEE. With 0 bases clipped from V and 4 bases from J, the junction kept 2 bases outside the gene matches. The CDR3 loop spans 15 amino acids. In nucleotides, the CDR3 is TGTGCCAGCAGCTTGGTAGCGGGGTTCACCGGGGAGCTGTTTTTT. It specifies CASSLVAGFTGELFF.

The chain employs TRBV12-3 or TRBV12-4 and TRBJ1-1, with D possibly TRBD1 on 6 matching bases. V was cut by 0 bases and J by 3 bases, with 11 bases left in between. The CDR3 runs 15 residues. The CDR3 region is CASSLARGRDTEAFF. The CDR3 bases are TGTGCCAGCAGTTTAGCCAGGGGTCGGGACACTGAAGCTTTCTTT.

A few counts support this clonotype. The V and J genes are TRBV6-6 and TRBJ1-2, with TRBD1 matching 10 bases. V shed 7 bases, J shed 4 bases, and the junction held 3 bases outside the gene matches. The CDR3 is 13 residues long. Germline CDR1 and CDR2: MNHNY and SVGAGI (reference sequence). The DNA for the CDR3 is TGTGCCAGCATTTGGACAGGGGGCTATGGCTACACCTTC. Protein: CASIWTGGYGYTF.

By share, this clonotype counts as medium-sized. The chain carries TRBV7-2 and TRBJ1-1, with D perhaps matching TRBD1 (6 bases). Germline V gene sequence: CDR1 SGHTA, CDR2 FQGNSA. V lost 5 bases and J lost 5, with 9 bases in between. The CDR3 sequence is 12 residues long. CDR3 coding DNA: TGTGCCAGCAGCCACACAGGGACTGAAGCTTTCTTT. Translated, it gives CASSHTGTEAFF.

There are a few counts of this clonotype. The chain combines TRBV7-6 with TRBJ2-7; D is tentatively TRBD1 or TRBD2 (5 bases each). V lost 5 bases and J lost 3, with 23 bases in between. The CDR3 consists of 17 residues. The V gene's germline CDR1 is SGHVS and CDR2 FNYEAQ. CDR3 in amino acids: CASSPSLGERGFYEQYV. The DNA of the CDR3 is TGTGCCAGCAGCCCATCCTTGGGGGAAAGAGGGTTCTACGAGCAGTACGTC.

Ten or more counts support this clonotype. The chain employs TRBV7-2 and TRBJ1-5, with D perhaps TRBD1 (6 bases). CDR3 size: 15 residues. V gave up 5 bases and J gave up 0 bases, with 11 bases separating them. CDR1 is SGHTA and CDR2 is FQGNSA in the germline V gene. The CDR3 sequence: CASSTGTHSNQPQHF. The DNA for the CDR3 is TGTGCCAGCAGCACCGGGACACATAGCAATCAGCCCCAGCATTTT.

At least ten counts were recorded for this clonotype. The V call is TRBV7-2, the J call TRBJ2-1, with D perhaps TRBD2 (5 bases). Germline lookup yields CDR1 SGHTA and CDR2 FQGNSA. The CDR3 has 15 amino acids. V lost 1 base to trimming and J lost 9 bases, with 16 bases between them. The CDR3, as DNA: TGTGCCAGCAGCTTAGGGGCGGGCTCGGCGGTTGAGCAGTTCTTC. Residues: CASSLGAGSAVEQFF.

This clonotype was seen ten or more times. The chain uses TRBV7-6 and TRBJ1-1, with no clear D. Trimming took off 9 bases at V and 1 base at J, with 21 bases between the two ends. Germline V gene sequence: CDR1 SGHVS, CDR2 FNYEAQ. The CDR3 covers 16 residues. The CDR3 DNA reads TGTGCCAGGCTTAAAGGGTCAGGATGCTCGAACACTGAAGCTTTCTTT. This translates into CARLKGSGCSNTEAFF.

About this clonotype: Compared with germline, one end of the junction differs, possibly owing to a read error. This sequence joins TRBV12-3 or TRBV12-4 and TRBJ1-1; D not resolved. There are 13 residues in the CDR3. The CDR3: CASGLGRATEAFF. The CDR3 DNA is TGTGCCAGCGGTTTAGGACGGGCCACTGAAGCTTTCTTT.

This clonotype was counted at least ten times. The rearrangement links TRBV7-8 to TRBJ2-1, with a tentative D call TRBD2 (5 bases). The CDR3 consists of 15 residues. Germline V lookup: CDR1 SGHVS, CDR2 FQNEAQ. V lost 4 bases and J lost 0, with 10 bases in between. CDR3 sequence reads: CASSSGISSYNEQFF. CDR3 DNA sequence: TGTGCCAGCAGCTCCGGGATTAGCTCCTACAATGAGCAGTTCTTC. The full variable domain, with the rest looked up from reference TRBV7-8 and TRBJ2-1, is GAGVSQSPRYKVAKRGQDVALRCDPISGHVSLFWYQQALGQGPEFLTYFQNEAQLDKSGLPSDRFFAERPEGSVSTLKIQRTQQEDSAVYLCASSSGISSYNEQFFGPGTRLTVL.

This clonotype was seen only a few times. The rearrangement joins TRBV19 to TRBJ1-4, with D maybe TRBD1 (5 bases). Germline V CDR1 and CDR2: LNHDA, SQIVND (reference sequence). V dropped 7 bases and J dropped 3 bases, with 15 bases sitting between them. The CDR3 is 15 residues long. The CDR3 DNA is TGTGCCAGTACTCGCCTCCGAGGGGCTAATGAAAAACTGTTTTTT. It is translated as CASTRLRGANEKLFF. The full variable domain, its missing parts supplied by reference TRBV19 and TRBJ1-4, is DGGITQSPKYLFRKEGQNVTLSCEQNLNHDAMYWYRQDPGQGLRLIYYSQIVNDFQKGDIAEGYSVSREKKESFPLTVTSAQKNPTAFYLCASTRLRGANEKLFFGSGTQLSVL.

This clonotype was picked up many times. The CDR3 coding sequence is TGTGCCGGAGACCTGGGCGAAACCTACGAGCAGTACGTC. Translation: CAGDLGETYEQYV. The chain couples TRBV7-2 to TRBJ2-7, with D unclear. The CDR3 contains 13 residues. Germline lookup yields CDR1 SGHTA and CDR2 FQGNSA. The V and J ends lost 11 bases and 2 bases respectively, with 16 bases between them.

The rearrangement uses TRBV4-3 and TRBJ1-6; D ambiguous. Trimming stripped 0 bases from V and 8 bases from J, with 14 bases between. The germline V gene encodes CDR1 LGHNA and CDR2 YSLEER. This CDR3 has 16 residues. CDR3 sequence reads: CASSQERVGEDSPLHF. CDR3 DNA sequence: TGCGCCAGCAGCCAAGAAAGAGTCGGGGAGGATTCACCCCTCCACTTT.

The chain links TRBV7-9 to TRBJ2-5; possible D gene TRBD1, 6 bases. This CDR3 spans 15 amino acids. Germline CDR1 and CDR2: SEHNR and FQNEAQ (reference sequence). Trimming pared 4 bases from V and 2 bases from J, leaving 14 bases between. The CDR3 spells CASSSTRTVQETQYF. DNA of the CDR3: TGTGCCAGCAGCTCAACGAGGACAGTTCAAGAGACCCAGTACTTC.

This clonotype was counted many times. The chain uses TRBV7-6 and TRBJ1-4, with D possibly matching TRBD1 (5 bases). Germline lookup yields CDR1 SGHVS and CDR2 FNYEAQ. CDR3 length: 14 amino acids. V was pared by 5 bases and J by 4 bases, with 11 bases between. The DNA for the CDR3 is TGTGCCAGCAGCCCGGGACTGAATAATGAAAAACTGTTTTTT. It codes for CASSPGLNNEKLFF.

This clonotype was counted a few times. V and J are TRBV6-2 or TRBV6-3 and TRBJ1-6; D may be TRBD1 (6 bases). The CDR3 covers 14 residues. Germline V gene data show CDR1 as MNHEY and CDR2 as SVGEGT. V was shortened by 2 bases and J by 6 bases, with 8 bases between the two germline ends. CDR3 sequence: CASSYDRRNSPLHF. CDR3 DNA: TGTGCCAGCAGTTACGACAGGCGTAATTCACCCCTCCACTTT.